This TCR beta chain was recorded in a study of blood T cells in healthy people across ages. Alongside a J-beta primer mix, a sample-barcoded 5' primer served in a second PCR lasting 7 to 11 cycles. TCRdb itself ran the 5' RACE reads through MiXCR, one entry per CDR3 protein. Of approximately 900,000 distinct CDR3 sequences in the sample, about 27% were seen once. This clonotype showed up many times. There were healthy Caucasian individuals from Russia, aged about 6 to 100, serving as donors. Peripheral blood was drawn, about 9.7 milliliters per donor. The CDR3 has 16 residues. The V end was cut by 6 bases, the J end by 0 bases, with 15 bases between. Germline V gives CDR1 MNHEY, CDR2 SMNVEV (reference sequence). These sequences were also reported in another study, on T cells of mothers and their children. This second study notes: The authors found no persistent microchimeric T cell clones.

The V and J genes are TRBV27 and TRBJ2-1, with D possibly matching TRBD1 (6 bases). The sample was blood. This sequence originates from a middle-aged woman in good health. Written as DNA, the CDR3 is TGTGCCAGCAGCCCTACAGGGCTTTACTCCTACAATGAGCAGTTCTTC. Protein: CASSPTGLYSYNEQFF.